The 27 T cell receptor beta chains below all came from one sample that was sequenced in a study of cytomegalovirus exposure and HLA in healthy donors. Use of 60 Vbeta and 13 Jbeta primers characterized the PCR. Repertoires were generated with immunoSEQ multiplex PCR, while TCRdb's copy carries only in-frame clones and drops some. The sample records about 97,000 clones, about 80% being singletons. The specimen was PBMCs. The receptors shown here come from a man aged 35 to 55 in good health and CMV-seronegative.

The rearrangement links TRBV28 to TRBJ1-1; weak D call: TRBD1 (5 bases). Between the trimmed V and J ends, which lost 6 bases and 2 bases, there was a span of 13 bases. The V gene's germline CDR1 is MDHEN and CDR2 SYDVKM. CDR3 length equals 14 residues. Here the CDR3 reads CASRDLQGNTEAFF. The CDR3 bases are TGTGCCAGCAGGGACCTTCAGGGTAACACTGAAGCTTTCTTT.

J is TRBJ2-4 and V is TRBV11-3; tentative D call: TRBD1 (6 bases). Looked up from germline, CDR1 is SGHNT and CDR2 is YENEEA. The CDR3 extends over 13 amino acids. V lost 5 bases and J 6 bases, leaving 11 bases between the germline ends. The CDR3 loop reads CASSPGQRNIQYF. The CDR3 coding sequence is TGTGCCAGCAGCCCCGGACAGAGAAACATTCAGTACTTC.

The chain is built from TRBV6-1 and TRBJ1-4, with D unresolved. Trimming pared 0 bases from V and 5 bases from J, leaving 13 bases between. Germline-derived CDR1 and CDR2 are MNHNS and SASEGT. The CDR3 sequence is 16 residues long. The CDR3: CASSEALISLNEKLFF. CDR3 coding DNA: TGTGCCAGCAGTGAAGCGCTAATTAGCTTAAATGAAAAACTGTTTTTT.

The chain is built from TRBV7-9 and TRBJ2-7; 9 bases agree with TRBD2. CDR3 length: 16 residues. Germline values: CDR1 SEHNR, CDR2 FQNEAQ (reference sequence). The CDR3 DNA reads TGTTCCAGCAGCTTAGCGGGGGACAGAGGAGAATACGAGCAGTACGTC. Encoded protein: CSSSLAGDRGEYEQYV.

The sample holds a few counts of this clone. The DNA for the CDR3 is TGCGCCAGCAGCAACCAGGGGTCCGGAAACACCATATATTTT. Translated: CASSNQGSGNTIYF. This chain uses TRBV4-3 with TRBJ1-3; a weak D match, TRBD1 (6 bases). Trimming removed 5 bases from V and 4 bases from J, with 12 bases in between. Germline lookup yields CDR1 LGHNA and CDR2 YSLEER. The CDR3 extends over 14 amino acids.

This clone was picked up a small number of times. The gene calls are TRBV9 and TRBJ2-2; tentative D call: TRBD2 (5 bases). Germline values: CDR1 SGDLS, CDR2 YYNGEE. CDR3 length: 15 residues. Trimming cost V 2 bases and J 2 bases, with 10 bases left between them. CDR3 amino acids: CASSVNGLNTGELFF. CDR3 nucleotides: TGTGCCAGCAGCGTCAATGGACTTAACACCGGGGAGCTGTTTTTT. Full variable domain (remainder filled in from reference TRBV9 and TRBJ2-2): DSGVTQTPKHLITATGQRVTLRCSPRSGDLSVYWYQQSLDQGLQFLIQYYNGEERAKGNILERFSAQQFPDLHSELNLSSLELGDSALYFCASSVNGLNTGELFFGEGSRLTVL.

This chain joins TRBV29-1 and TRBJ1-1, with D unresolved. Trimming stripped 1 base from V and 7 bases from J, with 10 bases between. This CDR3 spans 12 amino acids. Germline V CDR1 and CDR2: SQVTM, ANQGSEA. CDR3 in DNA: TGCAGCGTTGAAGCAGGCGTGGGTGAAGCTTTCTTT. It yields the protein CSVEAGVGEAFF.

V is TRBV4-3 and J is TRBJ2-1; TRBD1 matches at 9 bases. CDR3 length: 17 residues. Germline CDR1 and CDR2: LGHNA and YSLEER. The junction had 13 bases not matched to a gene; V was cut back by 0 bases and J by 10 bases. The CDR3 DNA reads as TGCGCCAGCAGCCAAGATGGTGGGGACAGGGCAGCGACAGAGCAGTTCTTC. Protein product: CASSQDGGDRAATEQFF.

This clone was seen only a few times. The genes are TRBV6-6 and TRBJ2-3; tentative D call: TRBD2 (5 bases). Trimming removed 2 bases at V and 3 bases at J, with 12 bases between. In germline, CDR1 is MNHNY, CDR2 SVGAGI (reference sequence). This CDR3 region has 15 residues. The CDR3 DNA sequence: TGTGCCAGCAGTTACGTTGGGAGTGCAACAGATACGCAGTATTTT. Amino acids: CASSYVGSATDTQYF.

The table lists this clone with a few counts. The chain combines TRBV28 with TRBJ2-1; D perhaps matches TRBD2 (5 bases). This CDR3 contains 13 residues. Trimming pared 7 bases from V and 2 bases from J, leaving 9 bases between. Germline lookup yields CDR1 MDHEN and CDR2 SYDVKM. This chain's CDR3 is CASNIGTYNEQFF. CDR3 bases: TGTGCCAGCAATATCGGGACCTACAATGAGCAGTTCTTC.

The V call is TRBV11-2, the J call TRBJ2-7; the D gene is possibly TRBD1 (6 bases). The germline V gene encodes CDR1 SGHAT and CDR2 FQNNGV. The CDR3 contains 15 residues. Trimming removed 1 base at V and 0 bases at J, with 10 bases between. The CDR3 is CASSLARGGSYEQYV. As DNA, the CDR3 is TGTGCCAGCAGCTTAGCTCGAGGGGGCTCCTACGAGCAGTACGTC.

The chain carries TRBV10-3 and TRBJ1-6; tentatively, D is TRBD1 (6 bases). Germline-derived CDR1 and CDR2 are ENHRY and SYGVKD. The V and J ends lost 4 bases and 7 bases respectively, with 14 bases between them. The CDR3 spans 15 residues. The CDR3 is CAISVTGLSNSPLHF. The CDR3 nucleotides read TGTGCCATCAGTGTGACAGGCTTAAGCAATTCACCCCTCCACTTT.

This chain uses TRBV15 with TRBJ1-3; D is undetermined. The germline V and J ends were trimmed by 8 bases and 0 bases, with 8 bases remaining between them. CDR1 and CDR2 from the germline V gene are LNHNV and YYDKDF (reference sequence). This CDR3 is built from 13 residues. The CDR3 DNA follows: TGTGCCACCGCACAGAGCTCTGGAAACACCATATATTTT. It encodes CATAQSSGNTIYF.

This sequence joins TRBV4-3 and TRBJ1-4; D is possibly TRBD1 (5 bases). The ends were cut back, 5 bases at V and 3 bases at J, with 19 bases in the middle. This CDR3 spans 17 amino acids. The V gene's germline CDR1 is LGHNA and CDR2 YSLEER. CDR3: CASSLNFRQQSNEKLFF. The CDR3, as DNA: TGCGCCAGCAGCTTGAACTTCAGACAGCAATCTAATGAAAAACTGTTTTTT.

The CDR3 loop is CASSYSGQGDSPLHF. CDR3 coding DNA: TGTGCCAGCAGTTACTCTGGACAGGGTGACTCACCCCTCCACTTT. The V gene is TRBV6-5, the J gene TRBJ1-6; 8 nucleotides agree with TRBD1. CDR1 and CDR2 from the germline V gene are MNHEY and SVGAGI. The junction had 5 bases not matched to a gene; V was cut back by 0 bases and J by 10 bases. The CDR3 totals 15 residues.

There are a few counts of this clone. This chain joins TRBV5-4 and TRBJ2-3; TRBD1 matches at 7 bases. This CDR3 region has 14 residues. The V segment lost 0 bases and the J segment 4 bases; nucleotides outside the gene matches: 2. Germline values: CDR1 SGHNT, CDR2 YYREEE (reference sequence). Here the CDR3 DNA reads TGTGCCAGCAGCTTGGGGCAGGGGGCAGATACGCAGTATTTT. Amino acid sequence: CASSLGQGADTQYF.

The rearrangement joins TRBV5-1 to TRBJ2-5; D possibly corresponds to TRBD2 (5 bases). V lost 3 bases and J lost 5, with 14 bases in between. Germline loops: CDR1 SGHRS, CDR2 YFSETQ. The CDR3 contains 14 residues. CDR3 in amino acids: CASSSRGYGETQYF. The CDR3 DNA follows: TGCGCCAGCAGCTCCCGAGGGTATGGGGAGACCCAGTACTTC. The complete variable domain, with remaining parts taken from reference TRBV5-1 and TRBJ2-5, reads KAGVTQTPRYLIKTRGQQVTLSCSPISGHRSVSWYQQTPGQGLQFLFEYFSETQRNKGNFPGRFSGRQFSNSRSEMNVSTLELGDSALYLCASSSRGYGETQYFGPGTRLLVL.

Concerning this clone itself: A junction end diverges from the germline sequence, so it may reflect a read error. Other DNA sequences in this specimen translate into the identical CDR3. CDR3 in DNA: TGTGCCAGCTCACCACCAGGGGGACAGGGAAAGGGTCAGCCTCAGCATTTT. Translating gives CASSPPGGQGKGQPQHF. The J gene is TRBJ1-5, the V gene TRBV18; 9 positions match TRBD1. CDR3 size: 17 residues. The germline gives CDR1 KGHSH, CDR2 LQKENI.

The chain has TRBV9 and TRBJ2-6; perhaps TRBD1 as D (6 bases). V shed 3 bases and J shed 1 base, with 20 bases lying between them. Germline CDR1 SGDLS, CDR2 YYNGEE. This CDR3 has 19 amino acids. Here the CDR3 reads CASSDPAGAQRSGANVLTF. The CDR3 DNA sequence: TGTGCCAGCAGCGATCCGGCAGGGGCCCAAAGATCTGGGGCCAACGTCCTGACTTTC.

The rearrangement joins TRBV7-9 to TRBJ2-7, with 14 bases that match TRBD2. There are 17 residues in the CDR3. The junction had 18 bases not matched to a gene; V was cut back by 10 bases and J by 7 bases. Per the germline V gene, CDR1 is SEHNR and CDR2 is FQNEAQ (reference sequence). The CDR3 is CATAEEPGLAGVGEQYV. The CDR3 region has the DNA TGTGCCACGGCGGAGGAGCCGGGACTAGCGGGGGTGGGTGAGCAGTACGTC.

Regarding this clone: No DNA is shown, since the ends of the CDR3 on it are uncertain; the CDR3 is the one TCRdb lists. V and J are TRBV7-2 and TRBJ2-7; the table's D call TRBD1 went unverified against the DNA. The CDR3 is 13 amino acids in total, end residues counted. CDR1 is SGHTA, CDR2 FQGNSA, per germline. The CDR3 sequence: CASSSSRGYEQYF.

This clone was recorded a few times. V gene TRBV28 combines with J gene TRBJ2-7; 7 bases agree with TRBD1. This CDR3 has 14 amino acids. V shed 7 bases, J shed 7 bases, and the junction held 13 bases outside the gene matches. In germline, CDR1 is MDHEN, CDR2 SYDVKM. This CDR3 reads CASNRGSPWREQYV. The CDR3 bases are TGTGCCAGCAACAGGGGCAGTCCCTGGAGGGAGCAGTACGTC.

This clone was seen a handful of times. The V and J genes are TRBV7-9 and TRBJ1-2, with 9 bases identical to TRBD1. Trimming at V came to 5 bases and at J to 4 bases, leaving 14 bases not matched to a gene. Germline V gene data show CDR1 as SEHNR and CDR2 as FQNEAQ (reference sequence). This CDR3 region has 17 residues. The CDR3 reads CASSPSPLPTGGYGYTF. CDR3 bases: TGTGCCAGCAGCCCTAGTCCCCTCCCGACAGGGGGCTATGGCTACACCTTC.

V and J are TRBV19 and TRBJ1-1, with 9 nucleotides matching TRBD1. Per the germline V gene, CDR1 is LNHDA and CDR2 is SQIVND (reference sequence). Losses at the gene ends were 6 bases for V and 7 bases for J; bases not matched to a gene: 15. The CDR3 is 16 residues long. The CDR3 DNA reads as TGTGCCAGTAGCCAGGGACAGGGAGGTTTTATCGGTGAAGCTTTCTTT. Translated, it gives CASSQGQGGFIGEAFF. The full variable domain, its missing parts supplied by reference TRBV19 and TRBJ1-1, is DGGITQSPKYLFRKEGQNVTLSCEQNLNHDAMYWYRQDPGQGLRLIYYSQIVNDFQKGDIAEGYSVSREKKESFPLTVTSAQKNPTAFYLCASSQGQGGFIGEAFFGQGTRLTVV.

This clone was observed a few times. This sequence joins TRBV28 and TRBJ1-2; no firm D call. The V gene lost 8 bases and the J gene lost 6 bases, with 16 bases spanning the gap. This CDR3 comprises 13 residues. Germline-derived CDR1 and CDR2 are MDHEN and SYDVKM. The CDR3 reads CASGYSNFDGYTF. As DNA, the CDR3 is TGTGCCAGCGGATACAGCAACTTTGATGGCTACACCTTC.

The chain recombines TRBV7-9 with TRBJ2-1, with TRBD2 matching over 10 bases. After removal of 1 base from V and 6 bases from J, the junction contained 3 bases not matched to a gene. The CDR3 consists of 15 residues. Germline assignment: CDR1 SEHNR and CDR2 FQNEAQ (reference sequence). The CDR3 region is CASSLGSGGVNEQFF. CDR3 coding DNA: TGTGCCAGCAGCTTAGGGAGCGGGGGGGTCAATGAGCAGTTCTTC.

V is TRBV7-9 and J is TRBJ2-1, with 8 bases lining up with TRBD2. V dropped 4 bases and J dropped 0; count of bases not matched to a gene: 5. The germline gives CDR1 SEHNR, CDR2 FQNEAQ (reference sequence). The CDR3 is 16 amino acids. CDR3 in DNA: TGTGCCAGCAGCTCGGGGGGGCTACGCTCCTACAATGAGCAGTTCTTC. Amino acid sequence: CASSSGGLRSYNEQFF.